Presented here are 20 T cell receptor beta chains from one specimen sequenced in a study of blood T cell repertoires in COVID-19. Profiled with immunoSEQ multiplex PCR; TCRdb holds only in-frame clones, not every one. The sample has about 170,000 clones, about 90% seen once. Sequencing was performed on PBMCs or T cells enriched from blood (not recorded which). The source of these receptors is a woman in her forties or fifties who had recovered from COVID-19.

This chain connects TRBV5-4 to TRBJ1-1; D perhaps matches TRBD1 (6 bases). In germline, CDR1 is SGHNT, CDR2 YYREEE (reference sequence). Trimming removed 0 bases at V and 4 bases at J, with 10 bases between. This CDR3 has 14 residues. The CDR3 DNA reads as TGTGCCAGCAGCTTGGACAGGGTGGTCACTGAAGCTTTCTTT. Translated: CASSLDRVVTEAFF.

The J gene is TRBJ1-2, the V gene TRBV19, with D perhaps matching TRBD1 (6 bases). CDR1 and CDR2 from the germline V gene are LNHDA and SQIVND (reference sequence). The CDR3 covers 14 residues. V was cut by 4 bases and J by 6 bases, with 15 bases left in between. CDR3: CASSTEWTENGYTF. DNA for the CDR3: TGTGCCAGTAGTACTGAGTGGACAGAGAATGGCTACACCTTC. Together with reference TRBV19 and TRBJ1-2, the CDR3 gives the full variable domain: DGGITQSPKYLFRKEGQNVTLSCEQNLNHDAMYWYRQDPGQGLRLIYYSQIVNDFQKGDIAEGYSVSREKKESFPLTVTSAQKNPTAFYLCASSTEWTENGYTFGSGTRLTVV.

This clone was seen only once. V and J are TRBV3-1 (or the pseudogene TRBV3-2) and TRBJ2-1, with D tentatively TRBD2 (6 bases). Germline assignment: CDR1 LGHDT and CDR2 YNNKEL (reference sequence). The length of the CDR3 is 16 residues. V dropped 2 bases and J dropped 0 bases, with 11 bases sitting between them. The CDR3 nucleotides read TGTGCCAGCAGCCAAAAGCGGGTAAGCTCCTACAATGAGCAGTTCTTC. Amino acid sequence: CASSQKRVSSYNEQFF.

The chain has TRBV5-8 and TRBJ2-3; 10 bases match TRBD1. Trimming at V came to 4 bases and at J to 1 base, leaving 3 bases not matched to a gene. Per the germline V gene, CDR1 is SGHTS and CDR2 is YDEGEE. The CDR3 has 15 residues. CDR3 in DNA: TGTGCCAGCAGCCAGACAGGGGGCGGCACAGATACGCAGTATTTT. Residues: CASSQTGGGTDTQYF.

The chain employs TRBV5-1 and TRBJ1-1; TRBD1 matches at 7 bases. V gave up 4 bases and J gave up 0 bases; unmatched junction bases: 6. CDR3 length equals 15 residues. The germline CDR1 and CDR2 sequences are SGHRS and YFSETQ. The CDR3 protein is CASSPVGQLNTEAFF. The CDR3 coding sequence is TGCGCCAGCAGCCCGGTGGGACAGTTGAACACTGAAGCTTTCTTT.

This clone was seen once. The chain carries TRBV6-2 or TRBV6-3 and TRBJ1-2; D perhaps matches TRBD1 (6 bases). CDR1 and CDR2 (germline): MNHEY, SVGEGT. V was trimmed by 0 bases and J by 4 bases, leaving 9 bases between them. The CDR3 length is 14 residues. The CDR3 protein is CASSYSTGAYGYTF. The CDR3 region has the DNA TGTGCCAGCAGTTACTCGACAGGTGCCTATGGCTACACCTTC.

The table lists this clone with a few counts. The V and J genes are TRBV12-3 or TRBV12-4 and TRBJ1-5; D gene unclear. The CDR3 loop spans 13 amino acids. Trimming pared 4 bases from V and 13 bases from J, leaving 17 bases between. CDR3 protein: CASSSTGLATQHF. CDR3 DNA: TGTGCCAGCAGTTCAACGGGGTTGGCTACTCAGCATTTT.

This chain connects TRBV6-1 to TRBJ1-2, with D perhaps TRBD1 (5 bases). V was trimmed by 0 bases and J by 4 bases, leaving 12 bases between them. CDR1 and CDR2 (germline): MNHNS, SASEGT. The length of the CDR3 is 15 residues. The DNA for the CDR3 is TGTGCCAGCAGTGAAGCCTCAGGGTTCGCCTATGGCTACACCTTC. Translating gives CASSEASGFAYGYTF.

The V gene is TRBV19, the J gene TRBJ2-5; tentative D call: TRBD2 (6 bases). This CDR3 has 13 residues. Germline lookup yields CDR1 LNHDA and CDR2 SQIVND (reference sequence). Trimming left V 5 bases short and J 1 base short, with 8 bases between. DNA of the CDR3: TGTGCCAGTAGTTTCGGGGGCCAAGAGACCCAGTACTTC. Protein: CASSFGGQETQYF.

V and J are TRBV19 and TRBJ2-1; D is perhaps TRBD2 (5 bases). The CDR3 runs 15 residues. Per germline, CDR1 LNHDA and CDR2 SQIVND (reference sequence). V was trimmed by 6 bases and J by 0 bases, leaving 12 bases between them. The CDR3 region is CASREQGSSYNEQFF. CDR3 coding DNA: TGTGCCAGTAGAGAGCAAGGGAGCTCCTACAATGAGCAGTTCTTC.

J is TRBJ1-3 and V is TRBV9, with D possibly TRBD1 on 5 matching bases. The CDR3 totals 15 residues. Per the germline V gene, CDR1 is SGDLS and CDR2 is YYNGEE. The germline V and J ends were trimmed by 2 bases and 0 bases, with 9 bases remaining between them. The CDR3 loop reads CASSVSGNSGNTIYF. In DNA, the CDR3 is TGTGCCAGCAGCGTCTCAGGGAACTCTGGAAACACCATATATTTT.

This clone was counted a single time. The J gene is TRBJ2-1, the V gene TRBV10-3; D possibly corresponds to TRBD1 (5 bases). CDR1 and CDR2 from the germline V gene are ENHRY and SYGVKD. The CDR3 length is 12 residues. V lost 6 bases, J lost 8 bases, and 11 bases lay in between. CDR3 amino acids: CAIRGKGDEQFF. The CDR3 nucleotides read TGTGCCATCAGGGGGAAAGGGGATGAGCAGTTCTTC.

V is TRBV4-3 and J is TRBJ2-1, with 9 bases matching TRBD2. This CDR3 comprises 16 residues. Germline V CDR1 and CDR2: LGHNA, YSLEER. V shed 3 bases and J 1 base; nucleotides not matched to a gene: 4. CDR3 DNA sequence: TGCGCCAGCAGCCACCAGACTAGCGGTTCCTACAATGAGCAGTTCTTC. It encodes CASSHQTSGSYNEQFF.

The V gene is TRBV6-5, the J gene TRBJ2-2; D is possibly TRBD1 (6 bases). This CDR3 has 14 amino acids. Trimming shortened V by 6 bases and J by 4 bases, and 12 bases separated the two germline ends. CDR1 MNHEY and CDR2 SVGAGI come from the germline V gene. CDR3 in DNA: TGTGCCAGCAGATTATACAGGGTCACCGGGGAGCTGTTTTTT. Translation gives CASRLYRVTGELFF.

The rearrangement uses TRBV28 and TRBJ2-7; D may be TRBD1 (6 bases). Trimming removed 5 bases from V and 2 bases from J, with 16 bases in between. CDR3 length equals 15 residues. Germline lookup yields CDR1 MDHEN and CDR2 SYDVKM. Written as DNA, the CDR3 is TGTGCCAGCAGTGCGGTGGGGGCAGGGGCCTACGAGCAGTACTTC. Translation: CASSAVGAGAYEQYF.

The chain couples TRBV27 to TRBJ1-6; D gene uncertain. The CDR3 covers 15 residues. Trimming shortened V by 2 bases and J by 4 bases, and 9 bases separated the two germline ends. Germline-derived CDR1 and CDR2 are MNHEY and SMNVEV (reference sequence). CDR3 sequence (DNA): TGTGCCAGCAGTTTAGGTTGGGCGTATAATTCACCCCTCCACTTT. It is translated as CASSLGWAYNSPLHF.

J is TRBJ2-1 and V is TRBV6-4; 13 nucleotides align to TRBD2. This CDR3 is built from 16 residues. V lost 3 bases and J lost 10; bases outside the gene matches: 9. Germline CDR1 is MRHNA and CDR2 is SNTAGT. The chain's CDR3 is CASSESGGTSGEEQFF. The CDR3 DNA is TGTGCCAGCAGTGAGTCGGGGGGGACTAGCGGGGAAGAGCAGTTCTTC.

CDR3 amino acids: CASSQSNTAGAADTQYF. The CDR3 bases are TGTGCCAGCAGCCAATCGAATACAGCAGGGGCCGCAGATACGCAGTATTTT. The chain combines TRBV4-2 with TRBJ2-3; D may be TRBD1 (6 bases). V lost 2 bases and J 4 bases, leaving 19 bases between the germline ends. Germline V gene data show CDR1 as LGHNA and CDR2 as YNFKEQ. The CDR3 loop spans 17 amino acids.

The V and J genes are TRBV4-2 and TRBJ2-1; D gene ambiguous. V lost 4 bases and J lost 9, with 16 bases in between. The length of the CDR3 is 14 residues. From germline, CDR1 is LGHNA and CDR2 YNFKEQ. For the CDR3, the DNA is TGTGCCAGCAGCCCCATGGCCGAGGATAGTGAGCAGTTCTTC. Protein: CASSPMAEDSEQFF.

This sequence joins TRBV5-1 and TRBJ1-5, with a possible D match to TRBD1 (6 bases). The CDR3 runs 13 residues. In germline, CDR1 is SGHRS, CDR2 YFSETQ. Trimming pared 4 bases from V and 6 bases from J, leaving 11 bases between. This CDR3 reads CASSADSRQPQHF. CDR3 nucleotides: TGCGCCAGCAGCGCGGACAGCCGTCAGCCCCAGCATTTT.